Below, 23 T cell receptor beta chains from the same sample are listed, as sequenced in a study of blood T cell repertoires in COVID-19. TCRdb's table, derived via immunoSEQ multiplex PCR, lists solely in-frame clones and lacks some. The profile shows under 300,000 clones, 88% of them singletons. The sequencing sample was made of PBMCs or T cells enriched from blood (not recorded which). Every receptor here comes from a woman in her thirties who had recovered from COVID-19.

The chain combines TRBV28 with TRBJ1-5; D uncertain. CDR1 and CDR2 (germline): MDHEN, SYDVKM. The CDR3 totals 13 residues. V was shortened by 2 bases and J by 6 bases, with 8 bases between the two germline ends. The CDR3 is CASSLVQFQPQHF. CDR3 nucleotide sequence: TGTGCCAGCAGTTTAGTCCAGTTTCAGCCCCAGCATTTT.

The chain links TRBV5-1 to TRBJ2-3, with 10 bases aligning to TRBD2. Germline-derived CDR1 and CDR2 are SGHRS and YFSETQ. The ends lost 3 bases at V and 2 bases at J; junction bases unmatched: 6. This CDR3 spans 16 amino acids. CDR3 in DNA: TGCGCCAGCAGCTCGAAGCGGGAGGGTAACACAGATACGCAGTATTTT. This encodes CASSSKREGNTDTQYF.

This clone was counted only a few times. V gene TRBV7-8 combines with J gene TRBJ2-1, with TRBD2 matching over 8 bases. The germline CDR1 and CDR2 sequences are SGHVS and FQNEAQ. V gave up 3 bases and J gave up 0 bases; unmatched junction bases: 16. CDR3 length equals 20 residues. The CDR3 sequence: CASSFSRRGEGSSSYNEQFF. CDR3 DNA: TGTGCCAGCAGCTTCTCTCGGCGGGGGGAGGGATCCAGCTCCTACAATGAGCAGTTCTTC.

V and J are TRBV27 and TRBJ1-6; 7 nucleotides agree with TRBD1. With 3 bases clipped from V and 7 bases from J, the junction kept 12 bases outside the gene matches. CDR1 is MNHEY, CDR2 SMNVEV, per germline (reference sequence). CDR3 size: 17 residues. The CDR3 bases are TGTGCCAGCAGTTTCGGACTTCCGGGAGGGGGCAATTCACCCCTCCACTTT. This sequence encodes CASSFGLPGGGNSPLHF.

The chain recombines TRBV13 with TRBJ1-2; 9 nucleotides align to TRBD1. V shed 2 bases, J shed 8 bases, and the junction held 6 bases outside the gene matches. The CDR3 extends over 14 amino acids. From germline, CDR1 is PRHDT and CDR2 FYEKMQ (reference sequence). CDR3 sequence (DNA): TGTGCCAGCAGCTTATGGGACAGGGAAAGAGGCTACACCTTC. It translates to CASSLWDRERGYTF.

Remarks on this clone: In the same sample, other DNA sequences code for this CDR3. The V gene is TRBV18, the J gene TRBJ2-5; no firm D call. The germline V gene encodes CDR1 KGHSH and CDR2 LQKENI. The length of the CDR3 is 11 residues. V shed 6 bases and J shed 2 bases, with 4 bases lying between them. CDR3 in amino acids: CASSSQETQYF. CDR3 DNA sequence: TGTGCCAGCTCGTCACAAGAGACCCAGTACTTC.

The table lists this clone with a count of one. The chain uses TRBV5-1 and TRBJ2-3; TRBD2 agrees at 10 bases. Trimming took 0 bases from V and 5 from J; bases not matched to a gene: 6. This CDR3 has 16 residues. Germline lookup yields CDR1 SGHRS and CDR2 YFSETQ. DNA for the CDR3: TGCGCCAGCAGCTTGGAGGCTAGCGGGAGTGAAGATACGCAGTATTTT. It yields the protein CASSLEASGSEDTQYF.

This chain connects TRBV18 to TRBJ2-7; the match to TRBD2 covers 13 bases. Looked up from germline, CDR1 is KGHSH and CDR2 is LQKENI. V was pared by 6 bases and J by 3 bases, with 5 bases of the junction left unmatched. CDR3 length: 15 amino acids. The CDR3 is CASSPRTSGSYEQYF. CDR3 bases: TGTGCCAGCTCCCCTAGGACTAGCGGGAGCTACGAGCAGTACTTC.

The genes are TRBV11-2 and TRBJ1-3, with D uncertain. From germline, CDR1 is SGHAT and CDR2 FQNNGV. Trimming took 5 bases from V and 9 from J, leaving 14 bases between them. This CDR3 spans 13 amino acids. The CDR3, as DNA: TGTGCCAGCAGCGCTAGCGGGCCTGGCACCATATATTTT. The encoded protein is CASSASGPGTIYF.

V gene TRBV14 combines with J gene TRBJ2-1; the match to TRBD2 covers 9 bases. The germline V gene has CDR1 SGHDN and CDR2 FVKESK. Losses at the gene ends were 2 bases for V and 14 bases for J; bases not matched to a gene: 7. The CDR3 runs to 13 residues. The CDR3: CASSQILAGSKFF. The CDR3 nucleotides read TGTGCCAGCAGCCAAATACTAGCGGGCAGTAAGTTCTTC.

The count of this clone is one. The V gene is TRBV11-2, the J gene TRBJ1-4, with D unclear. Germline V lookup: CDR1 SGHAT, CDR2 FQNNGV. The V end lost 2 bases, the J end lost 8 bases, and 9 bases lay between the germline ends. The CDR3 has 13 amino acids. The CDR3 DNA reads TGTGCCAGCAGCTTATTTTCTGCGGAAAAACTGTTTTTT. Translating it yields CASSLFSAEKLFF.

The chain recombines TRBV27 with TRBJ2-7, with a weak D call TRBD2 (7 bases). This CDR3 is built from 14 residues. Germline V lookup: CDR1 MNHEY, CDR2 SMNVEV (reference sequence). Trimming took 3 bases from V and 6 from J, leaving 15 bases between them. CDR3 DNA: TGTGCCAGCAGTTTCAGATTAGGGGGGGGCGAGCAGTACTTC. Encoded protein: CASSFRLGGGEQYF.

The chain uses TRBV18 and TRBJ1-3; weak D call: TRBD1 (6 bases). Germline V lookup: CDR1 KGHSH, CDR2 LQKENI. V dropped 3 bases and J dropped 8 bases, with 11 bases sitting between them. This CDR3 contains 13 residues. CDR3 nucleotide sequence: TGTGCCAGCTCACCCGGACAGACCGACACCATATATTTT. It yields the protein CASSPGQTDTIYF.

This clone was picked up one time. The chain recombines TRBV7-2 with TRBJ2-5, with 7 bases matching TRBD2. Germline V lookup: CDR1 SGHTA, CDR2 FQGNSA. The CDR3 consists of 15 residues. V was pared by 2 bases and J by 5 bases, with 8 bases of the junction left unmatched. The CDR3 coding sequence is TGTGCCAGCAGCTTATGGAAGAGGGAGGGGGAGACCCAGTACTTC. As protein: CASSLWKREGETQYF.

V and J are TRBV2 and TRBJ1-3; D ambiguous. Between the trimmed V and J ends, which lost 4 bases and 0 bases, there was a span of 13 bases. Germline V CDR1 and CDR2: SNHLY, FYNNEI. This CDR3 is 16 amino acids long. CDR3 sequence: CASSANQAISGNTIYF. CDR3 DNA: TGTGCCAGCAGTGCTAATCAGGCGATCTCTGGAAACACCATATATTTT.

This chain joins TRBV15 and TRBJ2-7; TRBD2 is a possible D gene (5 bases). This CDR3 contains 13 residues. CDR1 is LNHNV and CDR2 is YYDKDF in the germline V gene (reference sequence). V was cut by 7 bases and J by 7 bases, with 17 bases left in between. This CDR3 reads CATTRVSSGEQYF. CDR3 sequence (DNA): TGTGCCACCACGAGGGTCTCCTCGGGGGAGCAGTACTTC. Using reference TRBV15 and TRBJ2-7 for the parts outside the CDR3, the full variable domain is DAMVIQNPRYQVTQFGKPVTLSCSQTLNHNVMYWYQQKSSQAPKLLFHYYDKDFNNEADTPDNFQSRRPNTSFCFLDIRSPGLGDTAMYLCATTRVSSGEQYFGPGTRLTVT.

The DNA of the CDR3 is TGTGCCAGTAGTATAGCCCTATATCAGCCCCAGCATTTT. Translated, it gives CASSIALYQPQHF. The chain employs TRBV19 and TRBJ1-5; D not certain. The CDR3 covers 13 residues. Deletions cut 1 base from V and 5 bases from J, with 6 bases between. Germline assignment: CDR1 LNHDA and CDR2 SQIVND (reference sequence).

CDR3 DNA sequence: TGTGCCAGTAGTACAGGGACAGGGATTAACTATGGCTACACCTTC. It codes for CASSTGTGINYGYTF. The V and J genes are TRBV19 and TRBJ1-2; TRBD1 agrees at 9 bases. CDR3 size: 15 residues. Trimming at V came to 4 bases and at J to 1 base, leaving 4 bases not matched to a gene. Germline-derived CDR1 and CDR2 are LNHDA and SQIVND (reference sequence).

This clone was seen a handful of times. V usage is TRBV29-1 and J usage is TRBJ1-2; 7 bases line up with TRBD1. The CDR3 sequence is 13 residues long. Per germline, CDR1 SQVTM and CDR2 ANQGSEA. Trimming at V came to 4 bases and at J to 3 bases, leaving 5 bases not matched to a gene. As DNA, the CDR3 is TGCAGCGTTGTAACAGGGACAGACTATGGCTACACCTTC. Translating gives CSVVTGTDYGYTF. Full variable domain (outside the CDR3, taken from reference TRBV29-1 and TRBJ1-2): SAVISQKPSRDICQRGTSLTIQCQVDSQVTMMFWYRQQPGQSLTLIATANQGSEATYESGFVIDKFPISRPNLTFSTLTVSNMSPEDSSIYLCSVVTGTDYGYTFGSGTRLTVV.

This chain uses TRBV2 with TRBJ1-3, with 7 bases lining up with TRBD1. V lost 4 bases, J lost 7 bases, and 4 bases stayed unmatched. Germline lookup yields CDR1 SNHLY and CDR2 FYNNEI. CDR3 length: 13 residues. CDR3 bases: TGTGCCAGCAGTGTAAGGGGGCGTAACACCATATATTTT. Its translation is CASSVRGRNTIYF.

This chain joins TRBV14 and TRBJ2-2, with D unclear. CDR1 is SGHDN, CDR2 FVKESK, per germline. The V gene lost 1 base and the J gene lost 1 base, with 7 bases spanning the gap. The CDR3 is 15 amino acids. The CDR3 region is CASSQALRNTGELFF. The CDR3 coding sequence is TGTGCCAGCAGCCAAGCTCTCAGGAACACCGGGGAGCTGTTTTTT.

The chain carries TRBV9 and TRBJ2-2; D perhaps matches TRBD2 (6 bases). V was pared by 7 bases and J by 5 bases, with 12 bases between. This CDR3 is 13 amino acids long. CDR1 and CDR2 (germline): SGDLS, YYNGEE. CDR3 DNA: TGTGCCAGCTCCCCTGGGGGGACCGGGGAGCTGTTTTTT. As protein: CASSPGGTGELFF.

This clone was observed a few times. The chain couples TRBV6-5 to TRBJ1-2, with 8 bases identical to TRBD1. Trimming removed 0 bases from V and 7 bases from J; junction bases left unmatched: 7. The CDR3 runs to 15 residues. Germline V CDR1 and CDR2: MNHEY, SVGAGI. CDR3 in amino acids: CASSYSDRGGSGYTF. The CDR3 region has the DNA TGTGCCAGCAGTTACTCTGACAGGGGAGGGAGTGGCTACACCTTC.